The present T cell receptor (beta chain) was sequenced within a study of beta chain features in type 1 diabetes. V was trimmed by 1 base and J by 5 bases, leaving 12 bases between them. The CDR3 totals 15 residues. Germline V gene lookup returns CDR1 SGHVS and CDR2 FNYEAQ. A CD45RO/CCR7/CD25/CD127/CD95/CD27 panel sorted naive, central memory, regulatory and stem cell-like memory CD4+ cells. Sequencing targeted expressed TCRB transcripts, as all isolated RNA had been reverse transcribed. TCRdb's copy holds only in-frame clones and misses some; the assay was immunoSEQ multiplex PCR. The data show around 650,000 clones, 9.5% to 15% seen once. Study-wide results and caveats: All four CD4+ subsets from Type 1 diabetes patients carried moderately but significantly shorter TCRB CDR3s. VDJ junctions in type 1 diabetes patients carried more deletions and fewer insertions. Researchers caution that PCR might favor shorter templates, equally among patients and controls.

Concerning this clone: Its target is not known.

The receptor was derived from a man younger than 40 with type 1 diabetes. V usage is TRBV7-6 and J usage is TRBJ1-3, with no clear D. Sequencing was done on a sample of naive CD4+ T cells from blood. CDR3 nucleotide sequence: TGTGCCAGCAGCTTAGAGTACGGGCCTCGAAACACCATATATTTT. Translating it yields CASSLEYGPRNTIYF.